Listed here are 19 T cell receptor beta chains from one sample, sequenced in a study of cytomegalovirus exposure and HLA in healthy donors. Some clones are missing from TCRdb's copy, which holds only in-frame ones; the method was immunoSEQ multiplex PCR. The table has about 240,000 clones, approximately 84% seen once. The sample was PBMCs. The receptors originated from a woman in her twenties or thirties in good health and CMV-seropositive.

This clone was seen a few times. The CDR3 DNA sequence: TGCGCCAGCCTACCGACTAGCGGTTTCACCGGGGAGCTGTTTTTT. This translates into CASLPTSGFTGELFF. This rearrangement joins TRBV10-2 to TRBJ2-2; the match to TRBD2 covers 9 bases. Germline CDR1 is WSHSY and CDR2 is SAAADI. V gave up 8 bases and J gave up 4 bases; unmatched junction bases: 8. This CDR3 region has 15 residues.

J is TRBJ1-1 and V is TRBV18; possibly TRBD1 for D (6 bases). Trimming removed 3 bases at V and 0 bases at J, with 11 bases between. Germline V gene sequence: CDR1 KGHSH, CDR2 LQKENI. This CDR3 spans 15 amino acids. The CDR3 bases are TGTGCCAGCTCACCCGGACAGCGCGTGAACACTGAAGCTTTCTTT. As protein: CASSPGQRVNTEAFF.

This chain joins TRBV19 and TRBJ1-1; 9 nucleotides align to TRBD1. The V gene end was trimmed by 6 bases and the J gene end by 5 bases; junction bases not matched to a gene: 4. CDR3 length equals 13 residues. Germline CDR1 LNHDA, CDR2 SQIVND (reference sequence). The CDR3 here is CASRGQGRTEAFF. The CDR3, as DNA: TGTGCCAGTAGGGGACAGGGAAGGACTGAAGCTTTCTTT.

Concerning this clone itself: The identical CDR3 is also encoded by other nucleotide sequences in the sample. The chain carries TRBV5-1 and TRBJ2-7, with a tentative D call TRBD1 (5 bases). V gave up 0 bases and J gave up 2 bases, with 9 bases separating them. The CDR3 sequence is 14 residues long. Germline values: CDR1 SGHRS, CDR2 YFSETQ. The CDR3 loop reads CASSLDTGAYEQYF. In DNA form, the CDR3 reads TGCGCCAGCAGCTTGGATACAGGAGCCTACGAGCAGTACTTC.

This clone was seen a handful of times. The J gene is TRBJ2-7, the V gene TRBV10-1, with D perhaps matching TRBD2 (6 bases). The germline CDR1 and CDR2 sequences are WNHNN and SYGVQD (reference sequence). The CDR3 extends over 15 amino acids. Trimming took 0 bases from V and 2 from J, leaving 11 bases between them. The CDR3 DNA reads as TGCGCCAGCAGTGAGTCGGGTAGCGGTCCCTACGAGCAGTACTTC. As protein: CASSESGSGPYEQYF.

This chain connects TRBV7-3 to TRBJ2-5; a weak D match, TRBD2 (5 bases). The CDR3 extends over 13 amino acids. Germline CDR1 is SGHTA and CDR2 is FQGTGA. Trimming stripped 5 bases from V and 5 bases from J, with 12 bases between. CDR3 coding DNA: TGTGCCAGCAGCCTAGCTAAGCGGGAGACCCAGTACTTC. Translation gives CASSLAKRETQYF. The variable domain in full, completed from reference TRBV7-3 and TRBJ2-5, reads GAGVSQTPSNKVTEKGKYVELRCDPISGHTALYWYRQSLGQGPEFLIYFQGTGAADDSGLPNDRFFAVRPEGSVSTLKIQRTERGDSAVYLCASSLAKRETQYFGPGTRLLVL.

The V and J genes are TRBV19 and TRBJ1-2, with a tentative D call TRBD1 (6 bases). The germline gives CDR1 LNHDA, CDR2 SQIVND (reference sequence). This CDR3 spans 14 amino acids. The V end was cut by 3 bases, the J end by 4 bases, with 12 bases between. The CDR3 bases are TGTGCCAGTAGTATGGACAGCGAGATCTATGGCTACACCTTC. Translating it yields CASSMDSEIYGYTF.

The chain employs TRBV6-6 and TRBJ1-2, with D possibly TRBD1 on 5 matching bases. Looked up from germline, CDR1 is MNHNY and CDR2 is SVGAGI (reference sequence). The CDR3 covers 14 residues. The ends were cut back, 0 bases at V and 5 bases at J, with 10 bases in the middle. In DNA, the CDR3 is TGTGCCAGCAGTTACTCGTTGCAGGGATATGGCTACACCTTC. This sequence encodes CASSYSLQGYGYTF.

V is TRBV18 and J is TRBJ2-7, with a weak D call TRBD1 (5 bases). The CDR3 totals 14 residues. Per germline, CDR1 KGHSH and CDR2 LQKENI. V lost 5 bases and J 0 bases, leaving 11 bases between the germline ends. The DNA of the CDR3 is TGTGCCAGCTCAACAGGAGAGAGCTCCTACGAGCAGTACTTC. It translates to CASSTGESSYEQYF.

This clone has only a few counts. The J gene is TRBJ1-2, the V gene TRBV19; D uncertain. The V gene lost 0 bases and the J gene lost 7 bases, with 21 bases spanning the gap. CDR1 is LNHDA, CDR2 SQIVND, per germline (reference sequence). The CDR3 runs to 17 residues. In DNA, the CDR3 is TGTGCCAGTAGTATAGATTTCCGTTGGGCGGGGAGGACTGGCTACACCTTC. Translation gives CASSIDFRWAGRTGYTF.

The chain carries TRBV5-4 and TRBJ1-1; TRBD1 aligns across 8 bases. The V segment lost 3 bases and the J segment 4 bases; nucleotides outside the gene matches: 8. Germline V gene data show CDR1 as SGHNT and CDR2 as YYREEE (reference sequence). The length of the CDR3 is 15 residues. The CDR3 sequence is CASSSPDRGPTEAFF. CDR3 nucleotide sequence: TGTGCCAGCAGCTCTCCCGACAGGGGCCCCACTGAAGCTTTCTTT.

The table lists this clone with a count of one. The chain employs TRBV19 and TRBJ1-1; 8 positions agree with TRBD1. The germline gives CDR1 LNHDA, CDR2 SQIVND (reference sequence). CDR3 length: 14 residues. V lost 5 bases, J lost 2 bases, and 4 bases stayed unmatched. The CDR3 here is CASSGQGANTEAFF. The CDR3, as DNA: TGTGCCAGTAGTGGACAGGGAGCAAACACTGAAGCTTTCTTT.

This chain links TRBV7-2 with TRBJ2-7; 11 bases are a match to TRBD2. With V trimmed by 0 bases and J by 1 base, 8 bases remained unmatched. This CDR3 is 18 amino acids long. Looked up from germline, CDR1 is SGHTA and CDR2 is FQGNSA. This CDR3 reads CASSLAPSGRTTSYEQYF. DNA for the CDR3: TGTGCCAGCAGCTTAGCTCCTAGCGGGAGGACCACATCCTACGAGCAGTACTTC.

CDR3 loop: CASSLARRGLQGNEQFF. In nucleotides, the CDR3 is TGTGCCAGCAGCTTGGCCCGTAGGGGTCTACAGGGCAATGAGCAGTTCTTC. This chain connects TRBV5-4 to TRBJ2-1; D is possibly TRBD1 (6 bases). The CDR3 is made up of 17 amino acids. Germline V gives CDR1 SGHNT, CDR2 YYREEE (reference sequence). V lost 0 bases and J 6 bases, leaving 19 bases between the germline ends.

V and J are TRBV30 and TRBJ1-1, with D possibly TRBD1 on 5 matching bases. This CDR3 contains 14 residues. Trimming cost V 1 base and J 3 bases, with 12 bases left between them. CDR1 and CDR2 (germline): GTSNPN, SVGIG (reference sequence). The CDR3 region is CAWSGVRVDTEAFF. The CDR3 coding sequence is TGTGCCTGGAGTGGGGTCAGGGTAGACACTGAAGCTTTCTTT.

The chain recombines TRBV5-1 with TRBJ2-2; D might be TRBD2 (5 bases). Trimming cost V 2 bases and J 3 bases, with 11 bases left between them. The CDR3 contains 15 residues. Germline V gene data show CDR1 as SGHRS and CDR2 as YFSETQ. The CDR3 protein is CASSFQSGYTGELFF. The DNA for the CDR3 is TGCGCCAGCAGCTTTCAAAGCGGCTACACCGGGGAGCTGTTTTTT. Full variable domain (outside the CDR3, taken from reference TRBV5-1 and TRBJ2-2): KAGVTQTPRYLIKTRGQQVTLSCSPISGHRSVSWYQQTPGQGLQFLFEYFSETQRNKGNFPGRFSGRQFSNSRSEMNVSTLELGDSALYLCASSFQSGYTGELFFGEGSRLTVL.

The genes are TRBV7-2 and TRBJ1-1; D remains ambiguous. Germline V CDR1 and CDR2: SGHTA, FQGNSA. CDR3 length equals 14 residues. Deletions cut 5 bases from V and 1 base from J, with 11 bases between. CDR3 protein: CASSPTLSNTEAFF. Written as DNA, the CDR3 is TGTGCCAGCAGCCCGACTCTTTCGAACACTGAAGCTTTCTTT.

The V gene is TRBV10-1, the J gene TRBJ2-3; 11 positions agree with TRBD2. The V gene's germline CDR1 is WNHNN and CDR2 SYGVQD (reference sequence). This CDR3 is 17 amino acids long. The V gene end was trimmed by 4 bases and the J gene end by 4 bases; junction bases not matched to a gene: 10. The CDR3 is CASSGSLAGGPADTQYF. The CDR3 DNA sequence: TGCGCCAGCAGTGGCTCATTAGCGGGAGGGCCGGCAGATACGCAGTATTTT.

This clone was recorded once. CDR3 nucleotide sequence: TGCGCCAGCAGCCAAGATAGCGCTAGCGGGAACAGAGATACGCAGTATTTT. Amino acid sequence: CASSQDSASGNRDTQYF. This chain uses TRBV4-1 with TRBJ2-3; 9 nucleotides line up with TRBD2. The CDR3 contains 17 residues. J lost 5 bases, V lost 0 bases, and 9 bases had no gene match. CDR1 and CDR2 from the germline V gene are MGHRA and YSYEKL.